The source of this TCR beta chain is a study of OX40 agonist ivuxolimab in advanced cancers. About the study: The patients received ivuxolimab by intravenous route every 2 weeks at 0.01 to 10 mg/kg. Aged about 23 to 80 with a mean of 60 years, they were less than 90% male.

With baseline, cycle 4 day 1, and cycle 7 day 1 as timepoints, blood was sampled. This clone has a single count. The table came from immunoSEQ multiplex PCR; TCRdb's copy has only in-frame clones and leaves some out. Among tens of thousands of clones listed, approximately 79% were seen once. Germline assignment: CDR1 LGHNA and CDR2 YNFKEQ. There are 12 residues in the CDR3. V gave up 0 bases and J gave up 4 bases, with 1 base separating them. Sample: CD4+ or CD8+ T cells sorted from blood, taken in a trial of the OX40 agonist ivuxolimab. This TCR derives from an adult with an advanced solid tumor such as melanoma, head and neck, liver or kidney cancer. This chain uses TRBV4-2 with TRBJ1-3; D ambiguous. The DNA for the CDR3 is TGTGCCAGCAGCCAAGAAGGAAACACCATATATTTT. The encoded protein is CASSQEGNTIYF.